The sequence of this T cell receptor beta chain was determined in a study of blood T cells in healthy people across ages. In terms of origin and age, donors were healthy Caucasian individuals from Russia aged about 6 to 90. Each sample gave at least 7 million isolated PBMCs. A second PCR of 7 to 11 cycles used a sample-barcoded 5' primer and a J-beta primer mix. All cDNA molecules were each tagged by a template-switch adaptor with 12 random nucleotides. Each sample yielded at least 2.5 million CDR3-containing paired-end reads. One entry per CDR3 protein, called by TCRdb with MiXCR from the 5' RACE reads. Of about a million distinct CDR3 sequences listed, more than 30% were seen once; the top ten hold approximately 14%. Germline CDR1 and CDR2: SGHAT and FQNNGV. The CDR3 loop spans 15 amino acids. Between the trimmed V and J ends, which lost 5 bases and 1 base, there was a span of 12 bases.

V gene TRBV11-2 combines with J gene TRBJ1-5; the D is unclear. The TCR was taken from a man in his late teens or twenties in good health. The sequenced material came from blood. In nucleotides, the CDR3 is TGTGCCAGCAGCGACTCCCGAGTGAGCAATCAGCCCCAGCATTTT. Amino acids: CASSDSRVSNQPQHF.